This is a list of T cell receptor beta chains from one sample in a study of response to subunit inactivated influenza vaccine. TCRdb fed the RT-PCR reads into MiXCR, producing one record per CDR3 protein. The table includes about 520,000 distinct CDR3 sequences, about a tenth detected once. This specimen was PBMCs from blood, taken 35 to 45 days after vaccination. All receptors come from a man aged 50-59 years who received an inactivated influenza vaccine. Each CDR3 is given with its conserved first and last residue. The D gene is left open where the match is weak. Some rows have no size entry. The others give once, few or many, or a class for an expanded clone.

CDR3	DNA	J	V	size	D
CSVEVDIRSYEQYF	TGCAGCGTTGAAGTGGACATAAGGTCCTACGAGCAGTACTTC	TRBJ2-7	TRBV29-1	many	NA
CASSDRSQGTGELFF	TGTGCCAGCAGTGACAGGAGTCAGGGCACCGGGGAGCTGTTTTTT	TRBJ2-2	TRBV12-3/TRBV12-4	many	NA
CATSSLGELFF	TGTGCCACCAGTTCCTTAGGGGAGCTGTTTTTT	TRBJ2-2	TRBV24-1	few	NA
CATSRDYYNEQFF	TGTGCCACCAGTAGGGACTACTACAATGAGCAGTTCTTC	TRBJ2-1	TRBV15	many	TRBD2
CASSPQQQGSYNEQFF	TGTGCCAGCTCACCACAACAACAGGGTTCCTACAATGAGCAGTTCTTC	TRBJ2-1	TRBV18	few	NA
CASSLGRPPYEQYF	TGTGCCAGCAGTTTAGGCCGGCCACCCTACGAGCAGTACTTC	TRBJ2-7	TRBV28	many	NA
CSARDQDFWRSGANVLTF	TGCAGTGCTAGAGATCAGGATTTTTGGAGGTCTGGGGCCAACGTCCTGACTTTC	TRBJ2-6	TRBV20-1	NA	NA
CASSQAGFRTSGGANKETQYF	TGCGCCAGCAGCCAAGCAGGTTTCAGGACTAGCGGGGGGGCTAACAAAGAGACCCAGTACTTC	TRBJ2-5	TRBV4-1	NA	TRBD2
CSARGRQGGTEAFF	TGCAGTGCTAGAGGGAGACAGGGTGGGACTGAAGCTTTCTTT	TRBJ1-1	TRBV20-1	few	TRBD1
CASSLIWASGGDEQYF	TGTGCCAGCAGTTTAATTTGGGCTAGCGGGGGGGACGAGCAGTACTTC	TRBJ2-7	TRBV12-3/TRBV12-4	few	TRBD2
CASQGGGGLTGANVLTF	TGTGCCAGCCAAGGAGGGGGGGGTTTAACTGGGGCCAACGTCCTGACTTTC	TRBJ2-6	TRBV28	NA	NA
CASSSTPGGGNTIYF	TGTGCCAGCAGCTCAACGCCGGGAGGTGGAAACACCATATATTTT	TRBJ1-3	TRBV3-1	NA	NA
CASGTGNEKLFF	TGTGCCAGCGGGACAGGGAATGAAAAACTGTTTTTT	TRBJ1-4	TRBV6-1	many	TRBD1
CSASKRESTDTQYF	TGCAGTGCTAGTAAGAGAGAGAGCACAGATACGCAGTATTTT	TRBJ2-3	TRBV20-1	many	NA
CASSLVGLASNEQFF	TGTGCCAGCAGTTTAGTGGGACTAGCGTCCAATGAGCAGTTCTTC	TRBJ2-1	TRBV12-3/TRBV12-4	NA	TRBD2
CASSQEPWGASTDTQYF	TGCGCCAGCAGCCAAGAGCCTTGGGGAGCGAGCACAGATACGCAGTATTTT	TRBJ2-3	TRBV4-3	few	NA
CASSVVGGYGDTQYF	TGCGCCAGCAGCGTGGTCGGGGGATACGGAGATACGCAGTATTTT	TRBJ2-3	TRBV5-1	few	NA
CASSLPGGVSYEQYF	TGTGCCAGCAGTCTGCCGGGAGGAGTGAGCTACGAGCAGTACTTC	TRBJ2-7	TRBV28	few	TRBD2
CASSNRTGQGDYEQYF	TGCGCCAGCAGCAACCGAACGGGACAGGGGGACTACGAGCAGTACTTC	TRBJ2-7	TRBV5-1	NA	TRBD1
CASSPLGSQETQYF	TGTGCCAGCAGTCCTCTGGGGTCTCAAGAGACCCAGTACTTC	TRBJ2-5	TRBV6-1	NA	NA
CSAGQDIIPGTYNEQFF	TGCAGCGCGGGACAGGATATTATACCCGGGACCTACAATGAGCAGTTCTTC	TRBJ2-1	TRBV29-1	NA	TRBD1
CASSLDTSGYTEAFF	TGTGCCAGCAGTTTAGATACCTCGGGTTACACTGAAGCTTTCTTT	TRBJ1-1	TRBV12-3/TRBV12-4	many	NA
CASSLAITNNEQFF	TGTGCCAGCAGCTTAGCTATTACGAACAATGAGCAGTTCTTC	TRBJ2-1	TRBV7-9	NA	NA
CASSYRGENTEAFF	TGTGCCAGCAGTTACAGGGGAGAGAACACTGAAGCTTTCTTT	TRBJ1-1	TRBV6-5	many	NA
CASRVHAADDEQFF	TGTGCCAGCAGAGTCCACGCCGCCGATGATGAGCAGTTCTTC	TRBJ2-1	TRBV12-3/TRBV12-4	few	NA
CSAPRGGASGYTF	TGCAGTGCTCCGAGGGGGGGGGCGAGCGGCTACACCTTC	TRBJ1-2	TRBV20-1	NA	NA
CASSLSRGSPGYTF	TGTGCCAGCAGCTTGAGCCGAGGGTCGCCTGGCTACACCTTC	TRBJ1-2	TRBV11-2	few	NA
CSAAEVAGATDTQYF	TGCAGTGCTGCTGAGGTTGCGGGAGCAACAGATACGCAGTATTTT	TRBJ2-3	TRBV20-1	NA	TRBD2
CASSVRTSGEVNTGELFF	TGTGCCAGCAGCGTAAGGACTAGCGGTGAAGTTAACACCGGGGAGCTGTTTTTT	TRBJ2-2	TRBV4-2	many	TRBD2
CASSSPRKGVWVPSSYEQYF	TGTGCTAGCAGCTCCCCAAGGAAGGGAGTGTGGGTCCCCAGCTCCTACGAGCAGTACTTC	TRBJ2-7	TRBV7-7	NA	NA
CASSLGQGRGTYEQYF	TGTGCCAGCAGCTTAGGGCAGGGCAGGGGCACCTACGAGCAGTACTTC	TRBJ2-7	TRBV7-8	few	NA
CASSSSARRDAEAFF	TGTGCCAGCAGCTCCTCGGCCAGACGGGACGCTGAAGCTTTCTTT	TRBJ1-1	TRBV7-9	few	NA
CSAYRSYEQYF	TGCAGTGCTTACCGCTCCTACGAGCAGTACTTC	TRBJ2-7	TRBV20-1	NA	NA
CASSQEAPGQYFYNEQFF	TGTGCCAGCAGCCAAGAGGCCCCAGGACAGTACTTCTACAATGAGCAGTTCTTC	TRBJ2-1	TRBV14	NA	NA
CASKGSNQPQHF	TGTGCCAGCAAAGGGTCCAATCAGCCCCAGCATTTT	TRBJ1-5	TRBV12-3/TRBV12-4	many	NA
CASKNWENTEAFF	TGTGCCAGCAAAAATTGGGAGAACACTGAAGCTTTCTTT	TRBJ1-1	TRBV7-6	few	NA
CASSLVRKGGELFF	TGTGCCAGCAGCTTAGTTCGAAAGGGCGGGGAGCTGTTTTTT	TRBJ2-2	TRBV7-2	many	NA
CASSLEVGRLHF	TGTGCCAGCAGCTTGGAGGTGGGGCGCCTCCACTTT	TRBJ1-6	TRBV5-5	NA	NA
CATSDLQLGGTDTQYF	TGTGCCACCAGTGACCTGCAACTGGGCGGGACAGATACGCAGTATTTT	TRBJ2-3	TRBV24-1	many	NA
CASKTSGYEQYF	TGTGCCAGTAAAACTAGCGGCTACGAGCAGTACTTC	TRBJ2-7	TRBV6-2/TRBV6-3	few	TRBD2
CASSQSGGASYEQYF	TGTGCCAGCAGCCAAAGCGGGGGGGCCTCTTACGAGCAGTACTTC	TRBJ2-7	TRBV9	few	TRBD2
CASSRTVQETQYF	TGTGCCAGCAGTCGGACGGTTCAAGAGACCCAGTACTTC	TRBJ2-5	TRBV6-1	many	NA
CASSPGQGDTQYF	TGTGCCAGCAGTCCCGGACAAGGGGACACCCAGTACTTC	TRBJ2-5	TRBV28	many	NA
CASSLTGLADYNEQFF	TGTGCCAGCAGTTTAACGGGACTAGCGGACTACAATGAGCAGTTCTTC	TRBJ2-1	TRBV6-5	NA	TRBD2
CASSRLGISNQPQHF	TGTGCCAGCAGTCGCTTGGGGATTAGCAATCAGCCCCAGCATTTT	TRBJ1-5	TRBV2	few	NA
CSATTGTGDQPQHF	TGCAGTGCTACCACCGGGACAGGGGACCAGCCCCAGCATTTT	TRBJ1-5	TRBV20-1	NA	TRBD1